This is a list of T cell receptor beta chains from one sample in a study of human T cells and chemical hapten exposure. TCRdb redid the calling of the 5' RACE reads with MiXCR, one entry per CDR3 protein. The table records 130,000 or so distinct CDR3 sequences, around 4.4% of them present only once. The receptors were gathered from a female donor in good health. The CDR3 runs from the conserved cysteine through the conserved F or W. A D gene is named only where the DNA matches it firmly. The size of a clone is reported for some rows only, either as once, few or many, or as a class for expanded clones.

>many|TRBV12-3/TRBV12-4|.|TRBJ1-2
CASSLGNGGYTF
TGTGCCAGCAGTTTGGGAAACGGAGGCTACACCTTC
>many|TRBV4-3|.|TRBJ1-2
CASSQDGSGANYGYTF
TGCGCCAGCAGCCAAGATGGGTCAGGGGCTAACTATGGCTACACCTTC
>few|TRBV6-6|TRBD1|TRBJ2-2
CASSYRLQGWDGELFF
TGTGCCAGCAGTTACCGACTACAGGGGTGGGACGGGGAGCTGTTTTTT
>many|TRBV20-1|.|TRBJ1-5
CSASSGAVGNQPQHF
TGCAGTGCTAGTTCGGGGGCGGTTGGCAATCAGCCCCAGCATTTT
>.|TRBV15|TRBD1|TRBJ1-5
CATSRSGGDNQPQHF
TGTGCCACCAGCAGATCAGGGGGGGACAATCAGCCCCAGCATTTT
>many|TRBV20-1|TRBD2|TRBJ2-1
CSASEDVSGGVNEQFF
TGCAGTGCTAGTGAAGATGTTAGCGGGGGGGTCAATGAGCAGTTCTTC
>.|TRBV30|.|TRBJ2-6
CAWSFGDSGANVLTF
TGTGCCTGGAGTTTTGGTGACTCTGGGGCCAACGTCCTGACTTTC
>many|TRBV3-2|.|TRBJ2-1
CASSQDGDRAYNEQFF
TGTGCCAGCAGCCAAGATGGAGACAGGGCCTACAATGAGCAGTTCTTC
>many|TRBV29-1|TRBD1|TRBJ1-2
CSVTGGERYGYTF
TGCAGCGTTACAGGGGGCGAGCGCTATGGCTACACCTTC
>many|TRBV21-1|.|TRBJ1-5
CASSTRGDANQPQHF
TGTGCCAGCAGTACGAGGGGGGATGCCAATCAGCCCCAGCATTTT
>few|TRBV20-1|TRBD1|TRBJ2-7
CSAVTGQARGSYEQYF
TGCAGTGCTGTTACCGGACAGGCCCGAGGCTCCTACGAGCAGTACTTC
>.|TRBV11-2|TRBD2|TRBJ2-5
CASSLLGVTSGGYQETQYF
TGTGCCAGCAGCTTACTTGGGGTTACGAGCGGGGGTTACCAAGAGACCCAGTACTTC
>.|TRBV6-2/TRBV6-3|.|TRBJ1-2
CASSRRDNYGYNF
TGTGCCAGCAGCAGGAGGGATAACTATGGCTACAACTTC
>many|TRBV19|TRBD2|TRBJ2-1
CASSMRKAGGQREQFF
TGTGCCAGTAGTATGAGGAAAGCGGGGGGGCAGCGTGAGCAGTTCTTC
>many|TRBV28|.|TRBJ1-2
CASLQGNYGYTF
TGTGCCAGCCTACAGGGAAACTATGGCTACACCTTC
>many|TRBV19|.|TRBJ2-2
CASSNGGRGPGATTGELFF
TGTGCCAGTAGTAATGGGGGACGCGGCCCAGGGGCGACCACCGGGGAGCTGTTTTTT
>few|TRBV20-1|.|TRBJ2-1
CSAWVRDYNEQFF
TGCAGTGCTTGGGTCAGGGACTACAATGAGCAGTTCTTC
>many|TRBV6-1|.|TRBJ2-1
CASRSGGKNEQFF
TGTGCCAGCAGGTCCGGAGGGAAGAATGAGCAGTTCTTC
>many|TRBV3-1|.|TRBJ2-5
CASSQGAGTQYF
TGTGCCAGCAGCCAAGGGGCCGGGACCCAGTACTTC
>many|TRBV10-3|TRBD1|TRBJ1-2
CAILKDRAGDYTF
TGTGCCATCCTAAAGGACAGGGCTGGAGACTACACCTTC
>.|TRBV3-1|.|TRBJ2-1
CASSQRTPGAGSSYNEQFF
TGTGCCAGCAGCCAAAGAACTCCCGGAGCCGGTAGTTCCTACAATGAGCAGTTCTTC
>many|TRBV7-9|TRBD2|TRBJ2-3
CASSLGNLAGYHTDTQYF
TGTGCCAGCAGCTTGGGTAACCTAGCGGGGTATCACACAGATACGCAGTATTTT
>many|TRBV7-2|.|TRBJ1-5
CASSLAGYDQPQHF
TGTGCCAGCAGCTTAGCCGGATACGATCAGCCCCAGCATTTT
>many|TRBV3-1|.|TRBJ2-7
CASSQLGYYEQYF
TGTGCCAGCAGCCAACTAGGTTACTACGAGCAGTACTTC
>many|TRBV15|TRBD1|TRBJ1-1
CATSRDSDRGQGRRTEAFF
TGTGCCACCAGCAGAGATAGCGACAGAGGACAGGGAAGAAGAACTGAAGCTTTCTTT
>many|TRBV5-1|.|TRBJ1-1
CASSSAVSAEAFF
TGCGCCAGCAGCTCCGCGGTCTCCGCTGAAGCTTTCTTT
>many|TRBV5-1|TRBD1|TRBJ2-1
CASSLGQGSYNEQFF
TGCGCCAGCAGCTTGGGACAGGGCTCCTACAATGAGCAGTTCTTC
>many|TRBV6-5|TRBD1|TRBJ2-2
CASSYQGAGELFF
TGTGCCAGCAGTTACCAGGGGGCCGGGGAGCTGTTTTTT
>.|TRBV6-2/TRBV6-3|.|TRBJ2-1
CASRPTSSDEQFF
TGTGCCAGCAGGCCGACTAGTTCAGATGAGCAGTTCTTC
>many|TRBV7-8|.|TRBJ2-5
CASSLEGQNQETQYF
TGTGCCAGCAGCTTAGAAGGACAGAACCAAGAGACCCAGTACTTC
>many|TRBV7-9|.|TRBJ1-2
CASSPTHPNYGYTF
TGTGCCAGCAGCCCGACACACCCTAACTATGGCTACACCTTC